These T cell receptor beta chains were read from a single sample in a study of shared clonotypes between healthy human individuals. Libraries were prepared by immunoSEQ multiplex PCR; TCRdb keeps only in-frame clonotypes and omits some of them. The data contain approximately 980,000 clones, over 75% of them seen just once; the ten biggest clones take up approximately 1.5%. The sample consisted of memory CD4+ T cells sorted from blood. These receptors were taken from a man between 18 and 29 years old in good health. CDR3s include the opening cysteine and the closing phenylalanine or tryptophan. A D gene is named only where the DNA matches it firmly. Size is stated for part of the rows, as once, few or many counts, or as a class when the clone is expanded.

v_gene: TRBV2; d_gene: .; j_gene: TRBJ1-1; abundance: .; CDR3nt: TGTGCCAGCAGTGCAGAAGAAAAAGCTTTCTTT; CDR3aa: CASSAEEKAFF
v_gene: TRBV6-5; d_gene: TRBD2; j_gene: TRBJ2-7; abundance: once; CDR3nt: TGTGCCAGCAGAAGGACTAGCGGGGCCTACGAGCAGTACTTC; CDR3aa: CASRRTSGAYEQYF
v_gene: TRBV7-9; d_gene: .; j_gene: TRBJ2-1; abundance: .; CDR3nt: TGTGCCAGCAGCCCCCGGAGTTACAATGAGCAGTTCTTC; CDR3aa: CASSPRSYNEQFF
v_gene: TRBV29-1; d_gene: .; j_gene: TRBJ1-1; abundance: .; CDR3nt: TGCAGCGTCGAACTCGGGGGGAACACTGAAGCTTTCTTT; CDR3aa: CSVELGGNTEAFF
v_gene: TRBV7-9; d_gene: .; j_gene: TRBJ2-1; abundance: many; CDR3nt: TGTGCCAGCAGCTTAGGGTCAGGGAATGAGCAGTTCTTC; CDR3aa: CASSLGSGNEQFF
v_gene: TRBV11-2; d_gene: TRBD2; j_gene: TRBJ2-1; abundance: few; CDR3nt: TGTGCCAGCAGCTCTCCGGGACTAGCGGGATACAATGAGCAGTTCTTC; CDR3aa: CASSSPGLAGYNEQFF
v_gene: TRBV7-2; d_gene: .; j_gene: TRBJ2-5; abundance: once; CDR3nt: TGTGCCAGCAGCTTAGACGTGGGAGAGGGGACCCAGTACTTC; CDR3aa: CASSLDVGEGTQYF
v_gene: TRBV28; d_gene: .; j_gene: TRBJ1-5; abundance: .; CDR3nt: TGTGCCAGCAGTGCGAGCAGGGCCCAGCATTTT; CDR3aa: CASSASRAQHF
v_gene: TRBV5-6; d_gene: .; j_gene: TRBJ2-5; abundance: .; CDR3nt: TGTGCCAGCAGCTTGGGGGGCAGTGAACAAGAGACCCAGTACTTC; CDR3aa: CASSLGGSEQETQYF
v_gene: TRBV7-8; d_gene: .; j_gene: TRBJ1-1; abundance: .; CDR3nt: TGTGCCAGCAGCTTAAGTTCGGGTTTTGTGGGGACTGAAGCTTTCTTT; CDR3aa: CASSLSSGFVGTEAFF
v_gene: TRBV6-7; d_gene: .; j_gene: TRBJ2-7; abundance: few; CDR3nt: TGTGCCAGCAGTCTCTCCCGGGGCACCTACGAGCAGTACTTC; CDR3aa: CASSLSRGTYEQYF
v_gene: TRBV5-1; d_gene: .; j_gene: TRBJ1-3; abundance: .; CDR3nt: TGCGCCAGCACTACCACAGGGACGGGCTCTGGAAACACCATATATTTT; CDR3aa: CASTTTGTGSGNTIYF
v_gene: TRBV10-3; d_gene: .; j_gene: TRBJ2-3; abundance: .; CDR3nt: TGTGCCATCAGTGCACGCACGGGTTACACAGATACGCAGTATTTT; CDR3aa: CAISARTGYTDTQYF
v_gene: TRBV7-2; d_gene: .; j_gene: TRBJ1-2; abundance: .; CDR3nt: TGTGCCAGCAGCCAAGGGGCAGCCTCCTATGGCTACACCTTC; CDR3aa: CASSQGAASYGYTF
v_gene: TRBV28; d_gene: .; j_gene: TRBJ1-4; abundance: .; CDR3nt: TGTGCCAGCCAGACAGGTCCTGACGAAAAACTGTTTTTT; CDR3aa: CASQTGPDEKLFF
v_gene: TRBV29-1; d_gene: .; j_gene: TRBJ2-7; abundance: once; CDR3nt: TGCAGCGTGGAAAGCAGTGACGAGCAGTACTTC; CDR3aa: CSVESSDEQYF
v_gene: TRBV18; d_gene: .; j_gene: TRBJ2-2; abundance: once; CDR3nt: TGTGCCAGCTCACCGCGATTACTAGGAACATCGAACACCGGGGAGCTGTTTTTT; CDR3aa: CASSPRLLGTSNTGELFF
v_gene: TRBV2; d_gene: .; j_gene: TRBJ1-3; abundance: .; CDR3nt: TGTGCCAGCGGTGCGGCAGGGATGGCAGGAAACACCATATATTTT; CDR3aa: CASGAAGMAGNTIYF
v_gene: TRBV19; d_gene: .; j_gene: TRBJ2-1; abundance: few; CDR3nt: TGTGCCAGTAGTATAGTGGCTAAAAATGAGCAGTTCTTC; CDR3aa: CASSIVAKNEQFF
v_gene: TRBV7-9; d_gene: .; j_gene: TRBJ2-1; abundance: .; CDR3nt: TGTGCCAGCAGCTCCGAACATCCTGGCAGATACAATGAGCAGTTCTTC; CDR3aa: CASSSEHPGRYNEQFF
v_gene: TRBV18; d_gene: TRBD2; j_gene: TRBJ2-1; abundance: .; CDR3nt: TGTGCCAGCTCACGAGAAACTAGCGGAGCCTACAATGAGCAGTTCTTC; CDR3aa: CASSRETSGAYNEQFF
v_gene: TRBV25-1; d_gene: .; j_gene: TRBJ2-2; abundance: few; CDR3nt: TGTGCCAGCAGCAGGGCCACCGGGGAGCTGTTTTTT; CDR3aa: CASSRATGELFF
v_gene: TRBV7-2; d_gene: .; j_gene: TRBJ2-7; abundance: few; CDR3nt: TGTGCCAGCAGGAGTTTGGACTACCACGAGCAGTACTTC; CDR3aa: CASRSLDYHEQYF
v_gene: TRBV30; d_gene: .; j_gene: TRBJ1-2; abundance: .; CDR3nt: TGTGCCTGGAGTGACAGCTTCTATGGCTACACCTTC; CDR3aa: CAWSDSFYGYTF
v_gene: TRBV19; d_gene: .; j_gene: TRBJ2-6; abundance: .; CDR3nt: TGTGCCAGTAGTACTACCTACTCTGGGGCCAACGTCCTGACTTTC; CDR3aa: CASSTTYSGANVLTF
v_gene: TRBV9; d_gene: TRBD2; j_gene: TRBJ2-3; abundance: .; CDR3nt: TGTGCCAGCAGCCCAAGCCGGACTAGCGGGGCAGGGACAGATACGCAGTATTTT; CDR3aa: CASSPSRTSGAGTDTQYF
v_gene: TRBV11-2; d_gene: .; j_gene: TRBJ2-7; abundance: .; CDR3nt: TGTGCCAGCAGCTTAGCTGGGAGCTCCTACGAGCAGTACTTC; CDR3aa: CASSLAGSSYEQYF
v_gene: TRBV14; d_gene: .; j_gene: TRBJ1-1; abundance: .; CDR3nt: TGTGCCAGCAGCCAAATGTCGAACACTGAAGCTTTCTTT; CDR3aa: CASSQMSNTEAFF
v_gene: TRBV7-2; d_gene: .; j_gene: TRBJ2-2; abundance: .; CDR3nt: TGTGCCAGCAGTCGGGGACGGCCCACCGGGGAGCTGTTTTTT; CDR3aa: CASSRGRPTGELFF
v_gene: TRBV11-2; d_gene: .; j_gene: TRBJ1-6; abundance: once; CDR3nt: TGTGCCAGCAGCTTACAAGGGGACTGGTTTTCACCCCTCCACTTT; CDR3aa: CASSLQGDWFSPLHF
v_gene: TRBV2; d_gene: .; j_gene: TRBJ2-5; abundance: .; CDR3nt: TGTGCCAGCAGTGAGGAGGAGACCCAGTACTTC; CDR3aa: CASSEEETQYF
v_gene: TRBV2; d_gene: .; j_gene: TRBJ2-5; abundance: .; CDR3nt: TGTGCCAGCAGTGAACCCACAGGGTATAAGGAGACCCAGTACTTC; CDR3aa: CASSEPTGYKETQYF
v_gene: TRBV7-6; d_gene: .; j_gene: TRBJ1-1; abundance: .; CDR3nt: TGTGCCAGCAGCTTAGAGGGCCCGACCACTGAAGCTTTCTTT; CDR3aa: CASSLEGPTTEAFF
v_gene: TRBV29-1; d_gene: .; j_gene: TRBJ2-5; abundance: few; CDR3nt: TGCAGCGTTGCGCCCGACGGGTGGAAGACCCAGTACTTC; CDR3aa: CSVAPDGWKTQYF
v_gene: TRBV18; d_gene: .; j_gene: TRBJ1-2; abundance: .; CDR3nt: TGTGCCAGCTCCCCTTTTCGAGGGGACTATGGCTACACCTTC; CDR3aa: CASSPFRGDYGYTF
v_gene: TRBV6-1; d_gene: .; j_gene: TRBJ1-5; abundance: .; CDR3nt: TGTGCCAGCACGACAGATAGCAATCAGCCCCAGCATTTT; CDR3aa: CASTTDSNQPQHF
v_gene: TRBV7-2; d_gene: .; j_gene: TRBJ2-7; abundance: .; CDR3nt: TGTGCCAGCAGCTTACAAGTAGGGGGGCGTGATGTGCAGTACTTC; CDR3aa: CASSLQVGGRDVQYF
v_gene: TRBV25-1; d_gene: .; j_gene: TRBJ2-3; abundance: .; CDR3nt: TGTGCCAGCGCTGCCCACTCGGGGGCCGCCGGGGATACGCAGTATTTT; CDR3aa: CASAAHSGAAGDTQYF
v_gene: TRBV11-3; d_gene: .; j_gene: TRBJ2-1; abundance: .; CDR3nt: TGTGCCAGCAGCTTAAGCCTCAATGAGCAGTTCTTC; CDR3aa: CASSLSLNEQFF
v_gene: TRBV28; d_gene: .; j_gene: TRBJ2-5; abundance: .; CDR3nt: TGTGCCAGCAGTTTCGGCGGAAATTCGTACCAAGAGACCCAGTACTTC; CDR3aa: CASSFGGNSYQETQYF
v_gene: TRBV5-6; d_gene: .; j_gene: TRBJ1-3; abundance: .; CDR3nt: TGTGCCAGCAGCTTGGCGGGCTACACCATATATTTT; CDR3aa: CASSLAGYTIYF
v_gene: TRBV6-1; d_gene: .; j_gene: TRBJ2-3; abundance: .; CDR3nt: TGTGCCAGCAGTCTGGGACCGAGGGCCGGAGATACGCAGTATTTT; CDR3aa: CASSLGPRAGDTQYF
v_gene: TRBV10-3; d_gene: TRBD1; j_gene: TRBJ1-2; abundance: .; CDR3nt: TGTGCCACCCGCGGGACAGGGGGATCGGGTGGCTACACCTTC; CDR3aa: CATRGTGGSGGYTF
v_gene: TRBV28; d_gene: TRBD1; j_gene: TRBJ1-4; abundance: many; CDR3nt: TGTGCCAGCAGTTCACCAGGGGGGGAAGGTGAAAAACTGTTTTTT; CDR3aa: CASSSPGGEGEKLFF
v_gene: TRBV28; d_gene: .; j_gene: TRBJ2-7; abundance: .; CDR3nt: TGTGCCAGCAGTTTCGGATACGAGCAGTACTTC; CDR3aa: CASSFGYEQYF